This TCR beta chain was obtained from a study of PD-1 blockade in classical Hodgkin lymphoma. V gave up 4 bases and J gave up 3 bases; unmatched junction bases: 10. This CDR3 is built from 16 residues. Germline-derived CDR1 and CDR2 are SGDLS and YYNGEE. The table came from immunoSEQ multiplex PCR; TCRdb's copy has only in-frame clones and leaves some out. The table records 20,000 to 25,000 clones, almost 70% of them present only once. Every one of the patients relapsed after autologous stem cell transplantation (brentuximab vedotin exposure was variable). This specimen was peripheral blood mononuclear cells (PBMCs), taken at baseline. The TCR sequence derives from a human donor with classical Hodgkin lymphoma. The chain links TRBV9 to TRBJ2-7; 10 bases line up with TRBD1. CDR3 in DNA: TGTGCCAGCAGCCCCCACCCGGGACAGGGGCACTACGAGCAGTACTTC. This gives the protein CASSPHPGQGHYEQYF.